This T cell receptor beta chain was recorded in a study of blood T cell repertoires in COVID-19. Study background: Italy, Spain and the United States were the sources of the convalescent and acute COVID-19 samples. T cells, B-cell-depleted T cells, or PBMCs provided the cDNA or gDNA that served as material.

V lost 4 bases, J lost 9 bases, and 4 bases stayed unmatched. CDR3 length: 13 residues. In the original workflow: Estimated nucleated cell counts came from reference gene primer amplification. Produced via immunoSEQ multiplex PCR; TCRdb's table is partial and in-frame only. The DNA gave D and trimming, while V, J and clone size come from that table. The table records roughly 39,000 clones, around 83% of them present only once. Sequencing was done on a sample of peripheral blood. The TCR was taken from a man aged 55 to 70 with acute or convalescent COVID-19. The V and J genes are TRBV12-3 or TRBV12-4 and TRBJ2-1; 9 bases map to TRBD1. For the CDR3, the DNA is TGTGCCAGCAGTTACTGGACAGGGGCTGAGCAGTTCTTC. Its translation: CASSYWTGAEQFF.